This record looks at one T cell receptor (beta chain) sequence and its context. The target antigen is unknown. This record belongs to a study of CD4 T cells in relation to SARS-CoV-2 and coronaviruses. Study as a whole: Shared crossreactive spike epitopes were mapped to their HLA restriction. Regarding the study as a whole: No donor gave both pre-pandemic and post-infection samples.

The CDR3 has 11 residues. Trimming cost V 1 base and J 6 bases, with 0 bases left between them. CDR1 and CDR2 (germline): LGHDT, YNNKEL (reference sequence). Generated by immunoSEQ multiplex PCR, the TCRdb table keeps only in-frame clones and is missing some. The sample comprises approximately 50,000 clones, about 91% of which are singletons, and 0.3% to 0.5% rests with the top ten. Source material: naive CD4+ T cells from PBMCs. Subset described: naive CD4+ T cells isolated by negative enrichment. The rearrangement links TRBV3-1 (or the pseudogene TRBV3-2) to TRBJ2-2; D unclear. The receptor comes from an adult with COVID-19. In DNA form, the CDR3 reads TGTGCCAGCAGCCAAGCCGGGGAGCTGTTTTTT. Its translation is CASSQAGELFF.